The 8 T cell receptor beta chains below come from one sample, sequenced in a study of blood T cells in healthy people across ages. Combining a sample-barcoded 5' primer with a J-beta primer mix, a second PCR ran for roughly 7 to 11 cycles. TCRdb re-analysed the 5' RACE reads in MiXCR, keeping a single row per CDR3 protein. The table includes 650,000 to 1,000,000 distinct CDR3 sequences, approximately 35% detected once. The sequenced material came from blood. Receptors originate from a man between 18 and 35 years old in good health.

This clonotype has only a few counts. J is TRBJ2-3 and V is TRBV3-1; D may be TRBD1 or TRBD2 (7 bases each). The V end was cut by 0 bases, the J end by 6 bases, with 19 bases between. Germline V gene data show CDR1 as LGHDT and CDR2 as YNNKEL (reference sequence). The CDR3 covers 17 residues. CDR3 nucleotide sequence: TGTGCCAGCAGCCAAGATCCAGGGGGGCTAGCGGCCGATACGCAGTATTTT. Amino acids: CASSQDPGGLAADTQYF.

The genes are TRBV7-9 and TRBJ2-7, with 8 nucleotides matching TRBD1. The CDR3 runs to 14 residues. Germline trimming cut 4 bases from V and 7 bases from J; bases unmatched to any gene: 9. Germline CDR1 reads SEHNR; CDR2 reads FQNEAQ (reference sequence). This CDR3 is CASSSRQGSVEQYF. CDR3 in DNA: TGTGCCAGCAGCTCAAGACAGGGGAGTGTAGAGCAGTACTTC.

This clonotype was counted only a few times. The chain combines TRBV27 with TRBJ1-2; 11 bases line up with TRBD1. Germline CDR1 MNHEY, CDR2 SMNVEV (reference sequence). The junction had 8 bases not matched to a gene; V was cut back by 5 bases and J by 0 bases. This CDR3 has 17 amino acids. CDR3 coding DNA: TGTGCCAGCAGTCCACGGACAGGGGGCTTAGCTAACTATGGCTACACCTTC. As protein: CASSPRTGGLANYGYTF.

This clonotype was detected many times. The J gene is TRBJ2-5, the V gene TRBV6-5; D tentatively reads TRBD1 or TRBD2 (6 bases each). CDR1 is MNHEY, CDR2 SVGAGI, per germline. CDR3 length: 14 amino acids. V lost 7 bases and J 4 bases, leaving 16 bases between the germline ends. CDR3 in amino acids: CASTPRGLGETQYF. The CDR3 bases are TGTGCCAGCACCCCTCGGGGGCTTGGAGAGACCCAGTACTTC.

This clonotype was recorded a few times. The chain couples TRBV6-5 to TRBJ2-1; perhaps D is TRBD1 or TRBD2 (5 bases each). The CDR3 totals 15 residues. In germline, CDR1 is MNHEY, CDR2 SVGAGI. The germline V and J ends were trimmed by 5 bases and 8 bases, with 19 bases remaining between them. The chain's CDR3 is CASSTGGGMFDEQFF. DNA for the CDR3: TGTGCCAGCAGTACTGGTGGGGGAATGTTCGATGAGCAGTTCTTC.

This clonotype came up once. The chain uses TRBV7-9 and TRBJ2-5; D not certain. The CDR3 runs to 13 residues. Germline V gene sequence: CDR1 SEHNR, CDR2 FQNEAQ (reference sequence). V gave up 3 bases and J gave up 4 bases, with 9 bases separating them. The CDR3 DNA reads TGTGCCAGCAGCTTTCAGGCCGGAGAGACCCAGTACTTC. Its protein is CASSFQAGETQYF.

The table lists this clonotype with a count of one. This chain uses TRBV6-5 with TRBJ1-1; unclear D gene. Germline values: CDR1 MNHEY, CDR2 SVGAGI. V shed 0 bases and J shed 5 bases, with 16 bases lying between them. This CDR3 is 16 amino acids long. The CDR3 loop is CASSYSYDTQGTEAFF. In nucleotides, the CDR3 is TGTGCCAGCAGTTACTCTTACGATACACAAGGGACTGAAGCTTTCTTT.

The gene calls are TRBV10-3 and TRBJ2-1, with 11 bases that match TRBD2. V was clipped by 4 bases and J by 0 bases; unmatched bases: 2. Germline loops: CDR1 ENHRY, CDR2 SYGVKD. This CDR3 is built from 16 residues. CDR3 DNA sequence: TGTGCCATCAGTGGGCTAGCGGGAGGCTCCTACAATGAGCAGTTCTTC. It encodes CAISGLAGGSYNEQFF.